This TCR beta chain emerged from a study of blood T cell repertoires in COVID-19. Repertoires were generated with immunoSEQ multiplex PCR, while TCRdb's copy carries only in-frame clones and drops some. The sample records about 150,000 clones, around 89% being singletons. The source is a woman in her forties with acute or convalescent COVID-19. Sequenced input: peripheral blood.

The CDR3 here is CASSFGRGNTEAFF. As DNA, the CDR3 is TGCGCCAGCAGCTTTGGTAGGGGAAACACTGAAGCTTTCTTT. This sequence joins TRBV5-1 and TRBJ1-1, with D possibly TRBD1 on 5 matching bases. The CDR3 loop spans 14 amino acids. V lost 2 bases and J 2 bases, leaving 10 bases between the germline ends. Per the germline V gene, CDR1 is SGHRS and CDR2 is YFSETQ.